These 16 T cell receptor beta chains came from one sample sequenced in a study of shared clonotypes between healthy human individuals (dated by TCRdb to the early 2020s). Libraries were built with the immunoSEQ multiplex PCR assay. TCRdb re-hosts the immuneACCESS table, in-frame sequences only. Its copies lack some clones; in the studies checked, an unresolved V gene accounts for under half of them, and the cause for the rest is not known. Recorded for this sample are a few hundred thousand clones; 70% to 80% of them occurred a single time. 9.5% to 15% of the sample lies in the top ten. Sequencing used PBMCs. Receptor source: a woman aged 40 to 55 in good health. Some clones in this sample may be carry-over from other donors' samples.

This rearrangement joins TRBV21-1 to TRBJ1-2. TRBV21-1 is a documented pseudogene. CDR3 length equals 16 residues. CDR3 in amino acids: CASSKEQDLLYRGYTF. The CDR3 nucleotides are TGTGCCAGCAGCAAAGAGCAGGACCTCCTCTATAGAGGCTACACCTTC.

The chain has TRBV27 and TRBJ2-1, with 7 positions matching TRBD1. This CDR3 region has 14 residues. V shed 3 bases and J 4 bases; nucleotides not matched to a gene: 3. The germline V gene has CDR1 MNHEY and CDR2 SMNVEV (reference sequence). CDR3 bases: TGTGCCAGCAGTTTGGGACAGAAATACAATGAGCAGTTCTTC. It codes for CASSLGQKYNEQFF.

Worth noting for this clone: Other nucleotide sequences from this sample produce the same CDR3. The chain joins TRBV18 to TRBJ1-5; D is unclear. The germline V and J ends were trimmed by 3 bases and 0 bases, with 3 bases remaining between them. This CDR3 region has 13 residues. CDR1 and CDR2 from the germline V gene are KGHSH and LQKENI. This chain's CDR3 is CASSPDSNQPQHF. CDR3 DNA sequence: TGTGCCAGCTCACCCGATAGCAATCAGCCCCAGCATTTT.

The chain links TRBV29-1 to TRBJ2-1, with 10 bases identical to TRBD1. The CDR3 contains 14 residues. V shed 7 bases and J 6 bases; nucleotides not matched to a gene: 9. CDR1 and CDR2 from the germline V gene are SQVTM and ANQGSEA. The CDR3 DNA reads as TGCAGCGCCAGACGACAGGGGGCGGGCAATGAGCAGTTCTTC. It is translated as CSARRQGAGNEQFF.

Of note for this clone: This specimen includes other DNA sequences encoding the same CDR3. The genes are TRBV19 and TRBJ2-3, with D possibly being TRBD2 (5 bases). V was pared by 1 base and J by 1 base, with 6 bases between. This CDR3 has 14 residues. Germline V gene data show CDR1 as LNHDA and CDR2 as SQIVND (reference sequence). This chain's CDR3 is CASSIVRGTDTQYF. The CDR3 DNA sequence: TGTGCCAGTAGTATAGTGAGGGGCACAGATACGCAGTATTTT.

This clone was detected a few times. V usage is TRBV6-1 and J usage is TRBJ2-6; D remains unclear. Trimming left V 1 base short and J 4 bases short, with 8 bases between. The germline V gene has CDR1 MNHNS and CDR2 SASEGT. The CDR3 is 15 amino acids. The CDR3 loop reads CASSEGASGANVLTF. CDR3 DNA sequence: TGTGCCAGCAGTGAAGGCGCGAGCGGGGCCAACGTCCTGACTTTC.

The chain joins TRBV11-2 to TRBJ1-3, with TRBD1 matching over 7 bases. From germline, CDR1 is SGHAT and CDR2 FQNNGV. The CDR3 is 16 amino acids. With V trimmed by 4 bases and J by 9 bases, 15 bases remained unmatched. In DNA, the CDR3 is TGTGCCAGCAGCTCCCCCGGCCAAACAGGGGCTAGCACCATATATTTT. This gives the protein CASSSPGQTGASTIYF.

The chain joins TRBV2 to TRBJ2-7; D may be TRBD2 (6 bases). This CDR3 is built from 12 residues. CDR1 and CDR2 (germline): SNHLY, FYNNEI. The germline V and J ends were trimmed by 7 bases and 3 bases, with 10 bases remaining between them. CDR3 sequence reads: CASNSGLYEQYF. As DNA, the CDR3 is TGTGCCAGCAACAGCGGGCTCTACGAGCAGTACTTC.

V usage is TRBV30 and J usage is TRBJ2-7; 8 bases are shared with TRBD2. The CDR3 totals 14 residues. J gave up 4 bases and V 5 bases, and 10 bases lay outside the gene matches. Germline assignment: CDR1 GTSNPN and CDR2 SVGIG (reference sequence). The CDR3 DNA reads TGTGCCTGGTCCTCGGGACTAGTCTTTTACGAGCAGTACTTC. This translates into CAWSSGLVFYEQYF.

This chain uses TRBV5-1 with TRBJ1-2; D gene ambiguous. Germline lookup yields CDR1 SGHRS and CDR2 YFSETQ. The CDR3 extends over 13 amino acids. Between the trimmed V and J ends, which lost 3 bases and 5 bases, there was a span of 11 bases. The CDR3 DNA reads TGCGCCAGCAGCTCGGGGTTTGAGTATGGCTACACCTTC. This gives the protein CASSSGFEYGYTF.

The gene calls are TRBV27 and TRBJ1-1, with 9 bases identical to TRBD1. Germline CDR1 MNHEY, CDR2 SMNVEV (reference sequence). V lost 5 bases, J lost 0 bases, and 7 bases stayed unmatched. The CDR3 is 16 residues long. The CDR3 nucleotides are TGTGCCAGCAGTCGGGACAGGGCCAACATGAACACTGAAGCTTTCTTT. Protein sequence: CASSRDRANMNTEAFF.

In nucleotides, the CDR3 is TGTGCCAGTAGTATAGATCCCCAGTGGAGCGGGGAGCTGTTTTTT. It specifies CASSIDPQWSGELFF. This rearrangement joins TRBV19 to TRBJ2-2; D not resolved. Germline V gene data show CDR1 as LNHDA and CDR2 as SQIVND (reference sequence). The CDR3 consists of 15 residues. Trimming pared 0 bases from V and 7 bases from J, leaving 12 bases between.

This chain uses TRBV29-1 with TRBJ2-1, with no clear D. CDR1 and CDR2 (germline): SQVTM, ANQGSEA. The CDR3 totals 14 residues. The V end lost 7 bases, the J end lost 0 bases, and 13 bases lay between the germline ends. CDR3 DNA: TGCAGCGCCGGCCCCCCTGGCTCCTACAATGAGCAGTTCTTC. Translating it yields CSAGPPGSYNEQFF.

V gene TRBV19 combines with J gene TRBJ2-3; the match to TRBD1 covers 10 bases. Trimming removed 7 bases from V and 3 bases from J; junction bases left unmatched: 4. There are 14 residues in the CDR3. The germline V gene has CDR1 LNHDA and CDR2 SQIVND (reference sequence). CDR3 DNA: TGTGCCAGTATTGACAGGGGGCGGACAGATACGCAGTATTTT. Amino acids: CASIDRGRTDTQYF.

J is TRBJ2-3 and V is TRBV30; 8 bases are shared with TRBD2. Unmatched junction bases numbered 5, after V lost 2 bases and J lost 4 bases. Germline V gene sequence: CDR1 GTSNPN, CDR2 SVGIG (reference sequence). This CDR3 region has 14 residues. The CDR3: CAWSPGLVADTQYF. DNA of the CDR3: TGTGCCTGGAGTCCGGGACTAGTTGCAGATACGCAGTATTTT.

The chain joins TRBV2 to TRBJ1-4; 8 nucleotides agree with TRBD1. J lost 7 bases, V lost 6 bases, and 19 bases had no gene match. This CDR3 region has 18 residues. Germline assignment: CDR1 SNHLY and CDR2 FYNNEI. The CDR3 sequence is CASRIPKIRQGRSEKLFF. For the CDR3, the DNA is TGTGCCAGCAGAATTCCCAAAATTAGACAGGGGCGTAGTGAAAAACTGTTTTTT.